This T cell receptor (beta chain) appears in the sequencing data of a study of PD-1 blockade in classical Hodgkin lymphoma. Brentuximab vedotin exposure varied among the patients, all of whom had relapsed after autologous stem cell transplantation. Study-wide points: Individuals who commenced nivolumab within less than 1 year of ASCT were excluded. What drove the repertoire differences, possibly disease activity or prior therapy, has not been defined. Newly diagnosed patients were reported to start with lower TCR diversity than healthy donors.

This clone came up once. Its antigen is not known. Clones were sequenced by immunoSEQ multiplex PCR, and TCRdb holds only the in-frame ones, with some missing. There are about 41,000 clones in the sample; roughly 70% occur only once, and under 25% lies in the top ten. This sequence was found in a human donor with classical Hodgkin lymphoma. The sequencing here drew on peripheral blood mononuclear cells (PBMCs), taken at baseline.

The CDR3 DNA reads as TGTGCCAGCAGCACCTCGGGAGGGAACACTGAAGCTTTCTTT. Translating it yields CASSTSGGNTEAFF. V and J are TRBV5-5 and TRBJ1-1; D is unclear. This CDR3 is 14 amino acids long. Germline assignment: CDR1 SGHKS and CDR2 YYEKEE (reference sequence). Trimming took 4 bases from V and 1 from J, leaving 11 bases between them.